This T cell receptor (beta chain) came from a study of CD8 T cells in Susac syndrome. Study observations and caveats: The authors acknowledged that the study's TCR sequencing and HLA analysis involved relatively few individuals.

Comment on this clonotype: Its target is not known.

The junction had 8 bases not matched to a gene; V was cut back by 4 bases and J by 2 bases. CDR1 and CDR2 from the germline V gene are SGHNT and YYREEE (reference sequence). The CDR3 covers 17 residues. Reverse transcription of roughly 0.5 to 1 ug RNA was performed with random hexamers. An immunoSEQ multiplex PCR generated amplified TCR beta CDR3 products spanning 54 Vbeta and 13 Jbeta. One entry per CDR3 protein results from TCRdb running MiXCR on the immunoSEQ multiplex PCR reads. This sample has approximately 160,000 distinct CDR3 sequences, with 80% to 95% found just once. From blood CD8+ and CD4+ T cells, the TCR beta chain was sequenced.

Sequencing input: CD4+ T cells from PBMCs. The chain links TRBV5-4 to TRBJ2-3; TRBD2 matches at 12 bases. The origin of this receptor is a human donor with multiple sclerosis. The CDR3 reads CASSLKTSGGHTDTQYF. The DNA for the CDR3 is TGTGCCAGCAGCCTCAAGACTAGCGGGGGTCACACAGATACGCAGTATTTT.